This T cell receptor beta chain stems from a study of shared clonotypes between healthy human individuals. General observations from the study: Generation of non-shared clonotypes was less probable than generation of clonotypes shared by all four donors.

Method: immunoSEQ multiplex PCR; TCRdb's copy keeps in-frame clones and lacks some. The sample lists roughly 2.6 million clones; around 94% were seen once. Comment on this clone: The target antigen is unknown.

The TCR sequence derives from a man younger than 30 in good health. Sequenced: naive CD4+ T cells sorted from blood. Subset indicated: CD45RA+ positively selected.

DNA for the CDR3: TGTGCCAGCAGTCCCCGGGAGACTAACTATGGCTACACCTTC. This encodes CASSPRETNYGYTF. This chain uses TRBV27 with TRBJ1-2, with no clear D. There are 14 residues in the CDR3. Per germline, CDR1 MNHEY and CDR2 SMNVEV (reference sequence). With 5 bases removed from V and 0 bases from J, the gap between germline ends came to 10 bases.